A selection of T cell receptor beta chains follows, all from one sample in a study of shared clonotypes between healthy human individuals. The protocol was immunoSEQ multiplex PCR, while the TCRdb copy is restricted to in-frame clones and leaves out a portion. The table has some 2.4 million clones, roughly 93% seen once. The sequencing sample was made of naive CD4+ T cells from PBMCs. These receptors were obtained from a young man in good health. Some clones in this sample may be carry-over from other donors' samples. Each CDR3 is given with its conserved first and last residue. Fields, in order: J gene, V gene, D gene, clone size, CDR3 DNA, CDR3 protein. The D gene is left open where the match is weak. Only part of the rows carry a size: once, few, many, or a class if the clone is expanded.

J: TRBJ2-5; V: TRBV28; D: .; size: .; DNA: TGTGCCAGCAGTCGAGTGGGGACGGGGAAAGAGACCCAGTACTTC; CDR3: CASSRVGTGKETQYF
J: TRBJ2-7; V: TRBV6-6; D: .; size: .; DNA: TGTGCCAGCAGTTACGGGGGCAAGCCGGACGAGCAGTACTTC; CDR3: CASSYGGKPDEQYF
J: TRBJ1-2; V: TRBV10-1; D: TRBD1; size: .; DNA: TGCGCCAGCAGAAGTCGGGACAGGCCCTACCTCTATGGCTACACCTTC; CDR3: CASRSRDRPYLYGYTF
J: TRBJ2-5; V: TRBV4-2; D: TRBD2; size: .; DNA: TGTGCCAGCAGCCAACCTAAAACTAGCGGGGGGGCCCTTTCCATGTACTTC; CDR3: CASSQPKTSGGALSMYF
J: TRBJ2-4; V: TRBV4-3; D: TRBD1; size: once; DNA: TGCGCCAGCAGCCAAATAACAGGGGTTTCCCAAAACATTCAGTACTTC; CDR3: CASSQITGVSQNIQYF
J: TRBJ2-1; V: TRBV7-2; D: TRBD2; size: .; DNA: TGTGCCAGCAGCTTGGCTAGCGGGATCAATGAGCAGTTCTTC; CDR3: CASSLASGINEQFF
J: TRBJ2-7; V: TRBV4-2; D: .; size: once; DNA: TGTGCCAGCAGCCAAGCGGGTAGCCTTTCTTTCTACGAGCAGTACTTC; CDR3: CASSQAGSLSFYEQYF
J: TRBJ2-3; V: TRBV19; D: TRBD2; size: .; DNA: TGTGCCAGTAGTATAGTCCCCGGGAGGGCCGATACGCAGTATTTT; CDR3: CASSIVPGRADTQYF
J: TRBJ1-2; V: TRBV19; D: .; size: .; DNA: TGTGCCAGCCAGACGCGTATGAACTATGGCTACACCTTC; CDR3: CASQTRMNYGYTF
J: TRBJ1-6; V: TRBV28; D: .; size: once; DNA: TGTGCCAGCAGTTTATTGGGACGATATTCACCCCTCCACTTT; CDR3: CASSLLGRYSPLHF
J: TRBJ1-2; V: TRBV27; D: TRBD1; size: .; DNA: TGTGCCAGCAGTTCCGACCGACAGGGGAGGGGTGGCTACACCTTC; CDR3: CASSSDRQGRGGYTF
J: TRBJ2-1; V: TRBV30; D: TRBD2; size: .; DNA: TGTGCCTGGAGGAAATATGGCGGGGGATACAATGAGCAGTTCTTC; CDR3: CAWRKYGGGYNEQFF
J: TRBJ2-2; V: TRBV28; D: .; size: .; DNA: TGTGCCAGCACCTCCGGCAGTCGGACCGGGGAGCTGTTTTTT; CDR3: CASTSGSRTGELFF
J: TRBJ1-4; V: TRBV5-4; D: .; size: .; DNA: TGTGCCAGCAGTCGGGCCGGACCTTTTAATGAAAAACTGTTTTTT; CDR3: CASSRAGPFNEKLFF
J: TRBJ1-1; V: TRBV25-1; D: TRBD1; size: .; DNA: TGTGCCAGCAGTCGTAGGGGGCTCACTGAAGCTTTCTTT; CDR3: CASSRRGLTEAFF
J: TRBJ1-6; V: TRBV30; D: .; size: .; DNA: TGTGCCTGGCGGGGACGGCATGATTCACCCCTCCACTTT; CDR3: CAWRGRHDSPLHF
J: TRBJ1-1; V: TRBV4-1; D: .; size: .; DNA: TGCGCCAGCAGCCAAGATGGCTTTTTCATGAACACTGAAGCTTTCTTT; CDR3: CASSQDGFFMNTEAFF
J: TRBJ2-1; V: TRBV28; D: TRBD2; size: once; DNA: TGTGCCAGCAGTAAACCGGGACTAGCCTCCGGAGAGCAGTTCTTC; CDR3: CASSKPGLASGEQFF
J: TRBJ2-5; V: TRBV6-1; D: .; size: .; DNA: TGTGCCAGCAGTGAATCAGGGACGTTCAGGGAGACCCAGTACTTC; CDR3: CASSESGTFRETQYF
J: TRBJ1-4; V: TRBV5-1; D: TRBD1; size: .; DNA: TGCGCCAGCAGCGAGGGACAGGGGTATAATGAAAAACTGTTTTTT; CDR3: CASSEGQGYNEKLFF
J: TRBJ1-5; V: TRBV6-6; D: TRBD1; size: .; DNA: TGTGCCAGCAGCCAGGGGGGTGGCAATCAGCCCCAGCATTTT; CDR3: CASSQGGGNQPQHF
J: TRBJ1-2; V: TRBV12-5; D: .; size: once; DNA: TGTGCTAGTGGTTTGGGAGGGAACTATGGCTACACCTTC; CDR3: CASGLGGNYGYTF
J: TRBJ2-1; V: TRBV7-2; D: TRBD2; size: .; DNA: TGTGCCAGCAGCCTCGGACTAGCGGTCAATGAGCAGTTCTTC; CDR3: CASSLGLAVNEQFF
J: TRBJ2-5; V: TRBV5-1; D: .; size: .; DNA: TGCGCCAGCAGCTTCCGTCAGAAAGAGACCCAGTACTTC; CDR3: CASSFRQKETQYF
J: TRBJ2-3; V: TRBV6-1; D: TRBD1; size: .; DNA: TGTGCCAGCGCCGGACAGGGGGCCGCAGATACGCAGTATTTT; CDR3: CASAGQGAADTQYF
J: TRBJ1-4; V: TRBV5-4; D: .; size: .; DNA: TGTGCCAGCAGCCCCGGTTACAATGAAAAACTGTTTTTT; CDR3: CASSPGYNEKLFF
J: TRBJ2-1; V: TRBV29-1; D: .; size: .; DNA: TGCAGCGTTGGGCTGGGAAATGAGCAGTTCTTC; CDR3: CSVGLGNEQFF